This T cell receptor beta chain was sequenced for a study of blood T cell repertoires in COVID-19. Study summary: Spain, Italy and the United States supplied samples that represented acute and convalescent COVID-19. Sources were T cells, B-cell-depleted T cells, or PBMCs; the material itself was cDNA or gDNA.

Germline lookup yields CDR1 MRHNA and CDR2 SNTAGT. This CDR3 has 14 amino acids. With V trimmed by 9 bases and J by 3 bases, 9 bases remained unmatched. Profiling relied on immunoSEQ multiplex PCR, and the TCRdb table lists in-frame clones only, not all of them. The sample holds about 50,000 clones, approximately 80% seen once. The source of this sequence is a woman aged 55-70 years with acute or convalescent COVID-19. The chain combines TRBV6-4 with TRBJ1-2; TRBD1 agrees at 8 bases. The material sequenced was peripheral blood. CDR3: CASIQGGMHYGYTF. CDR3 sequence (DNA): TGTGCCAGTATACAGGGGGGCATGCACTATGGCTACACCTTC.